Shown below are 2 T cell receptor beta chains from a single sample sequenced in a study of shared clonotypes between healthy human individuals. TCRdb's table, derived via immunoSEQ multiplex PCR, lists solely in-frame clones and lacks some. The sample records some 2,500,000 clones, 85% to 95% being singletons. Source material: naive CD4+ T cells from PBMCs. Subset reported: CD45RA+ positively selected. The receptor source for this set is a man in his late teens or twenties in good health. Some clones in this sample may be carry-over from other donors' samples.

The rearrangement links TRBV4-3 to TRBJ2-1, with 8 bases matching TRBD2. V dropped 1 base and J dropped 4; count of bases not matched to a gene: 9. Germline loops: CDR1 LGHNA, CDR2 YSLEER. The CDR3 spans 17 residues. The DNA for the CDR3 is TGCGCCAGCAGCCAAGGATACGCGGGAGGATCTTACAATGAGCAGTTCTTC. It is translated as CASSQGYAGGSYNEQFF.

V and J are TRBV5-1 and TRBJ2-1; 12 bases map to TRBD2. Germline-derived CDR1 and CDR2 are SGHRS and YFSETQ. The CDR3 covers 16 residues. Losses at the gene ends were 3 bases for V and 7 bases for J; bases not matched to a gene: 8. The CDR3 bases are TGCGCCAGCAGCTGGGAGGGGACTAGCGGGCTAAATGAGCAGTTCTTC. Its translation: CASSWEGTSGLNEQFF.